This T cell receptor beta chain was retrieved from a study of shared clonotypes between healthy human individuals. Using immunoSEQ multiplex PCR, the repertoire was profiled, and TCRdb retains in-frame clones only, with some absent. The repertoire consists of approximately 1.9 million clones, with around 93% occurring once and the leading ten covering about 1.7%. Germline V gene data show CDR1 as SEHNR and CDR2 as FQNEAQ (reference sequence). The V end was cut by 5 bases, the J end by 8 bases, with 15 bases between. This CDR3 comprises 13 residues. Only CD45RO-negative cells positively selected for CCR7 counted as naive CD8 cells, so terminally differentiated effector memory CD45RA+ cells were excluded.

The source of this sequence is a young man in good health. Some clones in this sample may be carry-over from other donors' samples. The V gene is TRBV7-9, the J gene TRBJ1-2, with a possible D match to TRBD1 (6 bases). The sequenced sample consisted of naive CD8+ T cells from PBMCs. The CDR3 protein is CASSPRSGDGYTF. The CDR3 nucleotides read TGTGCCAGCAGCCCCCGATCAGGGGACGGCTACACCTTC.